The 14 T cell receptor beta chains below were found in one sample sequenced in a study of Ad26.COV2.S vaccination and SARS-CoV-2 variants. Sequencing was performed with immunoSEQ multiplex PCR; in TCRdb, only in-frame clones are kept and a portion is missing. The sample carries about 350,000 clones, approximately 90% recorded once. Treatment in this sample: about 20 received Ad26.COV2.S at low or high dose, single or two shots; several received placebo; per-sample allocation not given. Collection of samples fell on day 63 after the first vaccine or placebo injection. Here the sequenced sample was peripheral blood, taken in a trial of Ad26.COV2.S vaccine versus placebo. The receptors were gathered from a person aged 18-65 years who received the Ad26.COV2.S COVID-19 vaccine or a placebo.

The V gene is TRBV19, the J gene TRBJ2-7; TRBD1 agrees at 9 bases. In germline, CDR1 is LNHDA, CDR2 SQIVND (reference sequence). This CDR3 contains 15 residues. Trimming took 5 bases from V and 3 from J; bases not matched to a gene: 8. CDR3 region: CASSSDRGKNYEQYF. The CDR3 DNA follows: TGTGCCAGTAGTTCCGACAGGGGGAAGAACTACGAGCAGTACTTC.

The chain combines TRBV13 with TRBJ2-5; D may be TRBD1 (6 bases). The length of the CDR3 is 13 residues. CDR1 PRHDT and CDR2 FYEKMQ come from the germline V gene (reference sequence). The V end was cut by 1 base, the J end by 8 bases, with 11 bases between. This CDR3 reads CASSLAQGRTQYF. DNA of the CDR3: TGTGCCAGCAGCTTAGCACAGGGACGTACCCAGTACTTC.

The chain couples TRBV6-5 to TRBJ1-2; D is unclear. The germline V and J ends were trimmed by 5 bases and 11 bases, with 9 bases remaining between them. This CDR3 comprises 10 residues. Germline V gives CDR1 MNHEY, CDR2 SVGAGI. The CDR3 DNA reads as TGTGCCAGCAGTAGGACGGGGTACACCTTC. Its translation: CASSRTGYTF.

The CDR3 DNA is TGTGCTAGTGGTTTGTACCCCCAGGGGGGAAGTCTCGGAGAGACCCAGTACTTC. Translation gives CASGLYPQGGSLGETQYF. V gene TRBV12-5 combines with J gene TRBJ2-5; possibly TRBD1 for D (7 bases). V dropped 2 bases and J dropped 4 bases, with 23 bases sitting between them. The CDR3 extends over 18 amino acids. Germline values: CDR1 LGHNT, CDR2 FRNRAP.

This clone was detected a few times. This CDR3 is also generated by other DNA sequences in the sample. The rearrangement joins TRBV5-8 to TRBJ2-2; the D gene is possibly TRBD2 (5 bases). The CDR3 is 15 residues long. Looked up from germline, CDR1 is SGHTS and CDR2 is YDEGEE. Trimming pared 0 bases from V and 4 bases from J, leaving 10 bases between. The CDR3 region has the DNA TGTGCCAGCAGCTTGGACGGGGTCCGCACCGGGGAGCTGTTTTTT. Translated: CASSLDGVRTGELFF.

The chain is built from TRBV27 and TRBJ2-5; D not certain. V was pared by 3 bases and J by 1 base, with 6 bases between. The germline CDR1 and CDR2 sequences are MNHEY and SMNVEV (reference sequence). The CDR3 is made up of 13 amino acids. For the CDR3, the DNA is TGTGCCAGCAGTTTTCGGGCCCAAGAGACCCAGTACTTC. This translates into CASSFRAQETQYF.

This rearrangement joins TRBV7-9 to TRBJ2-1, with a weak D call TRBD2 (6 bases). V shed 4 bases and J shed 6 bases, with 19 bases lying between them. Germline values: CDR1 SEHNR, CDR2 FQNEAQ (reference sequence). This CDR3 has 16 residues. CDR3 region: CASSSDEAGLFNEQFF. CDR3 bases: TGTGCCAGCAGCTCCGACGAGGCTGGACTATTCAATGAGCAGTTCTTC.

The V gene is TRBV7-6, the J gene TRBJ2-3, with a weak D call TRBD2 (5 bases). With 4 bases removed from V and 0 bases from J, the gap between germline ends came to 11 bases. CDR3 length equals 15 residues. Germline V lookup: CDR1 SGHVS, CDR2 FNYEAQ. CDR3 amino acids: CASSSTITSTDTQYF. The CDR3 DNA reads TGTGCCAGCAGCTCGACTATCACTAGCACAGATACGCAGTATTTT.

The genes are TRBV15 and TRBJ2-1, with 13 bases identical to TRBD2. Trimming took 5 bases from V and 2 from J; bases not matched to a gene: 3. Germline V gene data show CDR1 as LNHNV and CDR2 as YYDKDF (reference sequence). The CDR3 loop spans 16 amino acids. The CDR3: CATSPTSGRAYNEQFF. The CDR3 DNA sequence: TGTGCCACCAGCCCCACTAGCGGGAGGGCCTACAATGAGCAGTTCTTC.

The chain recombines TRBV28 with TRBJ2-7; 9 bases match TRBD1. There are 15 residues in the CDR3. The V gene end was trimmed by 5 bases and the J gene end by 7 bases; junction bases not matched to a gene: 12. Germline-derived CDR1 and CDR2 are MDHEN and SYDVKM. CDR3 DNA: TGTGCCAGCAGTCCCCGGACAGGGGTTCCTCGGGAGCAGTACTTC. Translated: CASSPRTGVPREQYF.

This clone was recorded once. The V call is TRBV15, the J call TRBJ1-1; TRBD1 matches 7 bases. Germline-derived CDR1 and CDR2 are LNHNV and YYDKDF (reference sequence). CDR3 length: 15 residues. V was pared by 0 bases and J by 11 bases, with 12 bases of the junction left unmatched. CDR3 loop: CATSRDGEQGREAFF. CDR3 coding DNA: TGTGCCACCAGCAGAGATGGGGAACAGGGGCGCGAGGCTTTCTTT.

This chain joins TRBV5-1 and TRBJ2-7, with D possibly matching TRBD1 (6 bases). Germline V lookup: CDR1 SGHRS, CDR2 YFSETQ. This CDR3 comprises 12 residues. The V and J ends lost 3 bases and 3 bases respectively, with 7 bases between them. The CDR3 sequence is CASSSDSYEQYF. The CDR3 DNA reads as TGCGCCAGCAGCTCGGACAGCTACGAGCAGTACTTC. Supplemented by reference TRBV5-1 and TRBJ2-7, the full variable domain reads KAGVTQTPRYLIKTRGQQVTLSCSPISGHRSVSWYQQTPGQGLQFLFEYFSETQRNKGNFPGRFSGRQFSNSRSEMNVSTLELGDSALYLCASSSDSYEQYFGPGTRLTVT.

The CDR3 bases are TGTGCCAGCAGCCAATTTGACATAACCAAAAACATTCAGTACTTC. Translated: CASSQFDITKNIQYF. The gene calls are TRBV16 and TRBJ2-4; D gene unclear. The germline V gene has CDR1 KGHSY and CDR2 FQNENV. V was pared by 1 base and J by 2 bases, with 9 bases between. The CDR3 runs 15 residues.

V gene TRBV3-1 (or the pseudogene TRBV3-2) combines with J gene TRBJ1-1; D is undetermined. The germline V gene has CDR1 LGHDT and CDR2 YNNKEL (reference sequence). This CDR3 is 14 amino acids long. V was trimmed by 0 bases and J by 0 bases, leaving 5 bases between them. The CDR3 DNA reads as TGTGCCAGCAGCCAAGACCTGATGAACACTGAAGCTTTCTTT. It encodes CASSQDLMNTEAFF.